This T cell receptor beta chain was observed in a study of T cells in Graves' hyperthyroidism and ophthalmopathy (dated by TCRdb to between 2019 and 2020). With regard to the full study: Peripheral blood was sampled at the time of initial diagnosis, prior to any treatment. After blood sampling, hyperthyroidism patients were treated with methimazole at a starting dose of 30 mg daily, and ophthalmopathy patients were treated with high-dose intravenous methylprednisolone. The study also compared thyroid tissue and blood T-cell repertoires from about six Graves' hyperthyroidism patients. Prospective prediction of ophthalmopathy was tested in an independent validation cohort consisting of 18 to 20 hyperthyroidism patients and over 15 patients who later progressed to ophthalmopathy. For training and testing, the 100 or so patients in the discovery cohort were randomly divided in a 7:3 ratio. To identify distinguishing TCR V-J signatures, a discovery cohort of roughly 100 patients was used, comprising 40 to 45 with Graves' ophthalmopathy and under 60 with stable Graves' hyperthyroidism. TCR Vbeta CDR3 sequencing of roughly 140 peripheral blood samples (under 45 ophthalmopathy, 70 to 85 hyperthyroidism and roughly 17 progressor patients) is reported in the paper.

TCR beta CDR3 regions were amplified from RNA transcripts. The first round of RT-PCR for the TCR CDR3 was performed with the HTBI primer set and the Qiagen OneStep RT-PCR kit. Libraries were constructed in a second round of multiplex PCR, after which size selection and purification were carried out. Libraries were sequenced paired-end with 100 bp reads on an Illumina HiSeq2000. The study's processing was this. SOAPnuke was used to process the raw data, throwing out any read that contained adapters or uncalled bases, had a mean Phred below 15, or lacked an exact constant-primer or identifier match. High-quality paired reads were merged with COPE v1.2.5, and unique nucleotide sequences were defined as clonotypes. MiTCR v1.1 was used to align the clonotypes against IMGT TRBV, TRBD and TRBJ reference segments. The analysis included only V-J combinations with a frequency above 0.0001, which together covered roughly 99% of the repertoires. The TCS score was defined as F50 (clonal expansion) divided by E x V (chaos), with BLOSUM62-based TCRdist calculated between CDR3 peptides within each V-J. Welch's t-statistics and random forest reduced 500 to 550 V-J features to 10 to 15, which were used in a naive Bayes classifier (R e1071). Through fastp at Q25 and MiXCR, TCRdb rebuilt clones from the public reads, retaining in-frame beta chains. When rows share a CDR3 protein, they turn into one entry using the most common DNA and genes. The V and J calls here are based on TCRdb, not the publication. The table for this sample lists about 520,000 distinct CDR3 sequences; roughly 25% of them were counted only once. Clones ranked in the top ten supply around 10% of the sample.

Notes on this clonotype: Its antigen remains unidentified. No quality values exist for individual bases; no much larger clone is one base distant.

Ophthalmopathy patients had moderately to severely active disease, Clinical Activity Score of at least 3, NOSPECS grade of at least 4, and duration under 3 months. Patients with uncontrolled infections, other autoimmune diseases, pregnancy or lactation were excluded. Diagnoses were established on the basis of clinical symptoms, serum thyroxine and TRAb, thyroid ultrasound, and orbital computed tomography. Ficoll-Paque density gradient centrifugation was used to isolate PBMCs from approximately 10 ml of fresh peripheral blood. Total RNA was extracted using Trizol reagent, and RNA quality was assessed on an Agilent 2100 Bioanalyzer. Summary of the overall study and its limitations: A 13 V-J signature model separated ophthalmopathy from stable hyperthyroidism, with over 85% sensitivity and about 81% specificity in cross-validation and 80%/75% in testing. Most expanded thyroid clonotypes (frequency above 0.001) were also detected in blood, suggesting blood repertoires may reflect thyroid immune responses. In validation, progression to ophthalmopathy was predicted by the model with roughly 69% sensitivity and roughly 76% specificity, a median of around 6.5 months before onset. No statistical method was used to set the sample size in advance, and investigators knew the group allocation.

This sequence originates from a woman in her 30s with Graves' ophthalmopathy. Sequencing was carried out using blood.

The nucleotide sequence reads TGCAGTGCTAGAGCGTGGACAGTTAGCAATCAGCCCCAGCATTTT. Translation gives CSARAWTVSNQPQHF. Rearrangement joined TRBV20-1 to TRBJ1-5; the best D guess is TRBD1, with 6 bases matching. The CDR3 covers 15 residues, taking in both the cysteine and the phenylalanine. Of all the DNA, just the CDR3 is kept, 45 bases in frame from base 1. Trimming costs V 1 base and J 0 bases, and their ends lie 10 bases apart. The CDR1 and CDR2 encoded by the germline V gene (reference sequence) are DFQATT and SNEGSKA.